This TCR beta chain was observed in a study of technical replicates of blood from a handful of donors. The method was immunoSEQ multiplex PCR; TCRdb's version includes in-frame clones alone and lacks a portion of them. The repertoire includes around 68,000 clones, about nine tenths of them detected once, and under 0.4% sits in the top ten. The CDR3 spans 14 residues. V lost 1 base and J lost 5, with 12 bases in between. CDR1 is SGHRS and CDR2 is YFSETQ in the germline V gene. The origin of this receptor is a human donor in good health. Some clones in this sample may be carry-over from other donors' samples. Sequencing was carried out using T cells isolated from PBMCs. The chain employs TRBV5-1 and TRBJ1-2; no definite D call. The CDR3 is CASSLLGGDYGYTF. CDR3 sequence (DNA): TGCGCCAGCAGCTTGCTCGGCGGAGATTATGGCTACACCTTC.